The entry below describes one TCR beta chain. The antigen is not known. This entry belongs to a study of early T cells in non-severe SARS-CoV-2 infection. Study summary: Sequencing of bulk RNA from unsorted whole blood was done, without chain pairing.

Unique molecular identifier tags were affixed to discrete cDNA molecules. TCRdb re-called the 5' RACE reads through MiXCR, storing one row per CDR3 protein. In the table there are fewer than 110,000 distinct CDR3 sequences, around 10% of which are singletons. Whole-study results and caveats: Sequences matched to VDJdb favored anti-spike CD8 responses, while private and CD4 specificities were missed.

The sequence was collected from an adult who was a healthcare worker with PCR-confirmed SARS-CoV-2 infection or an uninfected control (not recorded which). Sequencing was carried out using whole blood.

The CDR3 DNA is TGCGCCAGCGGTTCAGGGAAAATAGACGACGAGCAGTACTTC. Translating it yields CASGSGKIDDEQYF. J is TRBJ2-7 and V is TRBV5-1; D might be TRBD1 (5 bases). Between the trimmed V and J ends, which lost 7 bases and 5 bases, there was a span of 19 bases. This CDR3 region has 14 residues. The germline V gene has CDR1 SGHRS and CDR2 YFSETQ. The full variable domain, its missing parts supplied by reference TRBV5-1 and TRBJ2-7, is KAGVTQTPRYLIKTRGQQVTLSCSPISGHRSVSWYQQTPGQGLQFLFEYFSETQRNKGNFPGRFSGRQFSNSRSEMNVSTLELGDSALYLCASGSGKIDDEQYFGPGTRLTVT.